This entry concerns a single TCR beta chain. The antigen remains unidentified. This sample was included in a study of OX40 agonist ivuxolimab in advanced cancers. Study at large: The patients got ivuxolimab, which is an agonistic anti-OX40 (CD134) antibody. Study findings and constraints: In general, CD8+ T cells held more expanded clones than CD4+ did, on average.

Repertoires were generated with immunoSEQ multiplex PCR, while TCRdb's copy carries only in-frame clones and drops some. The table includes just over 25,000 clones, 70% to 90% detected once. Drawing of blood for sampling happened at baseline, at cycle 4 day 1, and at cycle 7 day 1. The CDR3 sequence is 17 residues long. V was clipped by 3 bases and J by 0 bases, with 18 bases between them. Germline assignment: CDR1 SNHLY and CDR2 FYNNEI. The genes are TRBV2 and TRBJ2-7, with D maybe TRBD2 (5 bases). The sample was CD4+ or CD8+ T cells sorted from blood, taken in a trial of the OX40 agonist ivuxolimab. The TCR comes from an adult with an advanced solid tumor such as melanoma, head and neck, liver or kidney cancer. The DNA for the CDR3 is TGTGCCAGCAGTGACCGCCCTGGGCGGAGGAGCTCCTACGAGCAGTACTTC. Translating it yields CASSDRPGRRSSYEQYF.